The clone carrying this T cell receptor (beta chain) was observed a handful of times. The data belong to a study of blood T cell repertoires in COVID-19. At the level of the study: The samples span acute and convalescent COVID-19 from the United States, Italy and Spain. In each case, the material was cDNA or gDNA derived from T cells, B-cell-depleted T cells, or PBMCs.

Profiled with immunoSEQ multiplex PCR; TCRdb holds only in-frame clones, not every one. This table has fewer than 250,000 clones, 82% appearing once. Sample: peripheral blood. This sequence originates from a woman aged 70-85 years with acute or convalescent COVID-19.

The CDR3 is CASSLTRAHSSTGELFF. CDR3 coding DNA: TGTGCCAGCAGCCTGACCAGGGCGCATAGTAGCACCGGGGAGCTGTTTTTT. The chain uses TRBV11-2 and TRBJ2-2, with TRBD1 as a possible D gene (5 bases). CDR3 length: 17 amino acids. Between the trimmed V and J ends, which lost 5 bases and 4 bases, there was a span of 20 bases. Germline lookup yields CDR1 SGHAT and CDR2 FQNNGV.